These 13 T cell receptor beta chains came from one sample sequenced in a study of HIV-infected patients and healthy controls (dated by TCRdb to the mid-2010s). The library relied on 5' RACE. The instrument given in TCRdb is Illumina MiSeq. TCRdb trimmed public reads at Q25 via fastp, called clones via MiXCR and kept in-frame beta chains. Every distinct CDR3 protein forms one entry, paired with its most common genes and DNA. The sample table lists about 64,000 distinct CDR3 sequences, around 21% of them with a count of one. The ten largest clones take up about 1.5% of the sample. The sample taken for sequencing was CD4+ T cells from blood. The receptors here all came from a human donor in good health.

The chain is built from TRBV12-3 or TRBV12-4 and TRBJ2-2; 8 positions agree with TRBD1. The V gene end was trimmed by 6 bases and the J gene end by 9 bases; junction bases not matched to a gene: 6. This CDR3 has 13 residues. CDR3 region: CASRGQGGRELFF. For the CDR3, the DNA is TGTGCCAGCAGAGGACAGGGCGGGCGGGAGCTGTTTTTT.

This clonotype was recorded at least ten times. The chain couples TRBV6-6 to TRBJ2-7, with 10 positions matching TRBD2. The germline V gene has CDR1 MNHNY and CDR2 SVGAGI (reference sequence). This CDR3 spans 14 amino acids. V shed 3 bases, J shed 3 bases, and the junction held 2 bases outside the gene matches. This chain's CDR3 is CASSYKREGYEQYF. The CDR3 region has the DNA TGTGCCAGCAGTTATAAGCGGGAGGGCTACGAGCAGTACTTC.

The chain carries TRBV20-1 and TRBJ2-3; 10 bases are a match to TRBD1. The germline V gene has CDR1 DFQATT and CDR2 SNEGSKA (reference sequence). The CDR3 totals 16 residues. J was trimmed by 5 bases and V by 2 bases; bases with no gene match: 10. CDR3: CSARSDRGFRLDTQYF. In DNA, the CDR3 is TGCAGTGCTAGATCGGACAGGGGGTTCCGGTTAGATACGCAGTATTTT.

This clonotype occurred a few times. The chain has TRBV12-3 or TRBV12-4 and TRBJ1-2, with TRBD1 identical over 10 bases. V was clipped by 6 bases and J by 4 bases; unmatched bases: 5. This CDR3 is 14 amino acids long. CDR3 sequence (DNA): TGTGCCAGCAGGACAGGGGGCGCCGGCTATGGCTACACCTTC. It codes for CASRTGGAGYGYTF.

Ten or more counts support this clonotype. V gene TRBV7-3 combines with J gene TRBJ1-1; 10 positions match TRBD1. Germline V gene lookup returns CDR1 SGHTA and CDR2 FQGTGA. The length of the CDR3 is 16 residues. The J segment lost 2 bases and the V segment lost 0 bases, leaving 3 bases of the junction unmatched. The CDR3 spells CASSLTGTGANTEAFF. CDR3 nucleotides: TGTGCCAGCAGCTTAACGGGGACAGGGGCTAACACTGAAGCTTTCTTT.

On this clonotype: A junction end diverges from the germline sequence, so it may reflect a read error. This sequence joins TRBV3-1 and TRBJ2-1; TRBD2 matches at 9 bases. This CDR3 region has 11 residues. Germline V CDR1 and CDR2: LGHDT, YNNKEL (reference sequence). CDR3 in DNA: TGTGCCAGCAGCCAACTAGCGGGGCTGATCTTC. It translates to CASSQLAGLIF.

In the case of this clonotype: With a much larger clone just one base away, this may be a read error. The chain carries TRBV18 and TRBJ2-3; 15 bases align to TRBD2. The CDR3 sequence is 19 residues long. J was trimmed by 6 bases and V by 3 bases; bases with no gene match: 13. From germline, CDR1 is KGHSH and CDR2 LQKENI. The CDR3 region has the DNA TGTGCCAGCTCACCGAACGTCACGGGACTAGCGGGAGGTCCGGATACGCAGTATTTT. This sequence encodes CASSPNVTGLAGGPDTQYF. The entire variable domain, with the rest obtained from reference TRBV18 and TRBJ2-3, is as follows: NAGVMQNPRHLVRRRGQEARLRCSPMKGHSHVYWYRQLPEEGLKFMVYLQKENIIDESGMPKERFSAEFPKEGPSILRIQQVVRGDSAAYFCASSPNVTGLAGGPDTQYFGPGTRLTVL.

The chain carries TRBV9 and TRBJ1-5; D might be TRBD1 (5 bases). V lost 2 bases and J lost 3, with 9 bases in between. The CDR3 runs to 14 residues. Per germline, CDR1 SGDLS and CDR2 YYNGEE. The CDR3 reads CASSVQGDNQPQHF. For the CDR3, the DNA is TGTGCCAGCAGCGTGCAGGGTGACAATCAGCCCCAGCATTTT.

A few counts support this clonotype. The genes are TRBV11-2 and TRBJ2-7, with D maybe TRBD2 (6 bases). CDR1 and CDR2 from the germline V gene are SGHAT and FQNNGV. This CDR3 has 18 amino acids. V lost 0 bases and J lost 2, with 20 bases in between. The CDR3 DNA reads TGTGCCAGCAGCTTAGACCGGAGGTCGGGGACGGGGGCCTACGAGCAGTACTTC. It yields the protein CASSLDRRSGTGAYEQYF.

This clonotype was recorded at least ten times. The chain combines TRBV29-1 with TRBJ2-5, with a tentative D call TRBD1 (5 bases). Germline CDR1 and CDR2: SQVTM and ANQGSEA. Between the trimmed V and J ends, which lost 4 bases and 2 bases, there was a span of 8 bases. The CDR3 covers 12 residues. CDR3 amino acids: CSVGGVQETQYF. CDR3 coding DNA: TGCAGCGTTGGGGGCGTTCAAGAGACCCAGTACTTC. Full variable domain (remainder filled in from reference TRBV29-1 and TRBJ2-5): SAVISQKPSRDICQRGTSLTIQCQVDSQVTMMFWYRQQPGQSLTLIATANQGSEATYESGFVIDKFPISRPNLTFSTLTVSNMSPEDSSIYLCSVGGVQETQYFGPGTRLLVL.

The CDR3 loop is CASSYSGGVGEKLFF. Written as DNA, the CDR3 is TGTGCCAGCAGTTACTCAGGGGGCGTGGGTGAAAAACTGTTTTTT. The chain is built from TRBV6-5 and TRBJ1-4, with 7 bases that match TRBD1. V was pared by 0 bases and J by 7 bases, with 5 bases of the junction left unmatched. The CDR3 spans 15 residues. Germline V gene sequence: CDR1 MNHEY, CDR2 SVGAGI.

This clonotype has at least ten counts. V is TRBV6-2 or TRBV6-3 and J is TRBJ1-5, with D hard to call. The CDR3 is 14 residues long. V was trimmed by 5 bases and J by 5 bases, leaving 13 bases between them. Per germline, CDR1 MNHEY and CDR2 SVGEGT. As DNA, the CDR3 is TGTGCCAGCAGTCAAACCACGTCAGATCAGCCCCAGCATTTT. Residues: CASSQTTSDQPQHF.

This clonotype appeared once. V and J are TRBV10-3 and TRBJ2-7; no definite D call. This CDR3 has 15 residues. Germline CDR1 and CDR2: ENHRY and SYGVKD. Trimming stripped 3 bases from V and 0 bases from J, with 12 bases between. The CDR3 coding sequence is TGTGCCATCAGTGATGTGGCCGCACACTCCTACGAGCAGTACTTC. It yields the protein CAISDVAAHSYEQYF.